Below, one TCR beta chain is given with its context. In the original workflow: Scientists estimated how many nucleated cells there were by amplifying reference gene primers. Sequencing used immunoSEQ multiplex PCR; TCRdb keeps in-frame clones, though not all of them. For V, J and clone size, that table is used; D and trimming come from the DNA. Of tens of thousands of clones listed, 75% to 90% were seen once; the top ten hold about 12%. The data derive from a study of blood T cell repertoires in COVID-19. For the study at large: Italy, Spain and the United States were the sources of the convalescent and acute COVID-19 samples. Sample material is recorded as cDNA or gDNA derived from T cells, B-cell-depleted T cells, or PBMCs.

The length of the CDR3 is 11 residues. Germline CDR1 reads SQVTM; CDR2 reads ANQGSEA. Trimming pared 3 bases from V and 2 bases from J, leaving 4 bases between. V and J are TRBV29-1 and TRBJ1-2; D gene unclear. Source material: peripheral blood. The TCR was taken from a man aged 65 to 79 with active or convalescent COVID-19. CDR3 nucleotide sequence: TGCAGCGTTGATAGCAACTATGGCTACACCTTC. Translating gives CSVDSNYGYTF.